This TCR beta chain was sequenced in a study of blood T cell repertoires in COVID-19. Across the whole study: The samples span acute and convalescent COVID-19 from the United States, Italy and Spain. T cells, B-cell-depleted T cells, or PBMCs provided the cDNA or gDNA that served as material.

Authors' analysis steps: Quantification of nucleated cells was approximated via reference gene primer amplification. Profiled with immunoSEQ multiplex PCR; TCRdb holds only in-frame clones, not every one. V, J and clone size were drawn from that table, and D and trimming were deduced from the DNA. The repertoire holds around 95,000 clones, with just under 85% as singletons. This CDR3 has 13 residues. Germline V gene lookup returns CDR1 SNHLY and CDR2 FYNNEI. The V and J ends lost 7 bases and 4 bases respectively, with 13 bases between them. This clonotype was obtained from a man aged 50 or older with active or convalescent COVID-19. The sample was peripheral blood. The chain combines TRBV2 with TRBJ1-1; D may be TRBD1 (5 bases). CDR3 in DNA: TGTGCCAGCAATTTAAGGGGAAGCACTGAAGCTTTCTTT. Translated, it gives CASNLRGSTEAFF.